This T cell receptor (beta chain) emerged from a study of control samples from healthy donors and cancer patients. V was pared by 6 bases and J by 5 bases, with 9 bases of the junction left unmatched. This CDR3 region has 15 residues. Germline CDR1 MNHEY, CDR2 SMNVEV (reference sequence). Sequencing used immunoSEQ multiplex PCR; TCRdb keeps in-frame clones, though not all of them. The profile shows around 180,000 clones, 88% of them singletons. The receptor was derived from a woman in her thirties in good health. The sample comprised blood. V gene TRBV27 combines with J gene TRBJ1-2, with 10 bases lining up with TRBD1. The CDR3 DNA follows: TGTGCCAGCAGCCACTCGGGACAGGGGATTTATGGCTACACCTTC. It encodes CASSHSGQGIYGYTF.